The 26 T cell receptor beta chains below all came from one sample that was sequenced in a study of CD8+CD57+ T cells in acquired aplastic anemia. The template for TCR beta VDJ and CDR3 sequence profiling was genomic DNA. TCRdb re-called the reads with MiXCR, one entry per CDR3 protein. The table shows 400,000 to 450,000 distinct CDR3 sequences, with 55% to 75% occurring only once. What was sequenced was sorted CD4+, CD8+, or CD8+CD57+ T cells (not recorded which) from PBMCs. Receptors were obtained from a human donor in good health, serving as a control.

This clonotype was counted many times. The chain couples TRBV6-6 to TRBJ2-5, with 7 nucleotides matching TRBD1. J gave up 0 bases and V 5 bases, and 6 bases lay outside the gene matches. The CDR3 loop spans 15 amino acids. From germline, CDR1 is MNHNY and CDR2 SVGAGI (reference sequence). The CDR3 DNA reads as TGTGCCAGCAGTGACAGGGTAGTGTACCAAGAGACCCAGTACTTC. It specifies CASSDRVVYQETQYF.

CDR3 nucleotides: TGCGCCAGCATTGTCGGACTTGGGGACACTCCAGCTTTCTTT. Its protein is CASIVGLGDTPAFF. The chain carries TRBV10-2 and TRBJ1-1, with a possible D match to TRBD1 (6 bases). Germline CDR1 WSHSY, CDR2 SAAADI. The CDR3 contains 14 residues. V lost 7 bases and J lost 10, with 22 bases in between.

With respect to this clonotype: The junction shows a germline mismatch at one end, possibly a read error. The genes are TRBV2 and TRBJ2-1; no clear D gene. The CDR3 is made up of 13 amino acids. Germline V gene lookup returns CDR1 SNHLY and CDR2 FYNNEI. The CDR3 is CASSMKDENEQFF. The CDR3 DNA reads TGTGCCAGTAGTATGAAAGACGAGAATGAGCAGTTCTTT.

The table lists this clonotype with a count of one. The junction does not match germline at one end; this may be a read error. The rearrangement uses TRBV6-4 and TRBJ2-5, with D maybe TRBD2 (5 bases). This CDR3 region has 13 residues. CDR1 and CDR2 (germline): MRHNA, SNTAGT. The CDR3: CASSGHRGENQYF. Here the CDR3 DNA reads TGTGCCAGCAGTGGACATCGGGGTGAGAACCAGTACTTC.

The CDR3: CASSMGPRNGYTF. The CDR3 DNA follows: TGTGCCAGCAGCATGGGCCCTCGAAATGGCTACACCTTC. The chain couples TRBV5-6 to TRBJ1-2, with D unresolved. There are 13 residues in the CDR3. Looked up from germline, CDR1 is SGHDT and CDR2 is YYEEEE. Trimming stripped 4 bases from V and 6 bases from J, with 13 bases between.

The chain joins TRBV20-1 to TRBJ2-1, with TRBD2 identical over 8 bases. The trim removed 3 bases at V and 6 bases at J, leaving 10 bases unmatched. Looked up from germline, CDR1 is DFQATT and CDR2 is SNEGSKA (reference sequence). The CDR3 consists of 15 residues. Here the CDR3 reads CSASGGVAGVNEQFF. CDR3 nucleotides: TGCAGTGCTAGCGGGGGGGTTGCGGGGGTCAATGAGCAGTTCTTC.

This clonotype was detected only a few times. The V and J genes are TRBV6-4 and TRBJ1-2, with 8 positions matching TRBD1. The CDR3 consists of 15 residues. CDR1 is MRHNA, CDR2 SNTAGT, per germline. The ends lost 5 bases at V and 6 bases at J; junction bases unmatched: 11. CDR3 in DNA: TGTGCCAGCAGTAGAGATCGGGCAGGGGGCAATGGCTACACCTTC. As protein: CASSRDRAGGNGYTF.

This clonotype was seen only a few times. CDR3 amino acids: CASSFFGDRAYSGNTIYF. The CDR3, as DNA: TGTGCCAGCAGTTTTTTTGGGGACAGGGCCTATTCTGGAAACACCATATATTTT. This chain uses TRBV12-3 or TRBV12-4 with TRBJ1-3; 9 bases match TRBD1. This CDR3 is 18 amino acids long. J was trimmed by 1 base and V by 3 bases; bases with no gene match: 10.

This clonotype showed up many times. The chain couples TRBV25-1 to TRBJ2-7, with TRBD1 matching over 7 bases. Germline V lookup: CDR1 MGHDK, CDR2 SYGVNS. V was pared by 8 bases and J by 3 bases, with 4 bases of the junction left unmatched. The CDR3 totals 12 residues. This CDR3 reads CASRRQGYEQYF. CDR3 nucleotides: TGTGCCAGCCGCCGACAGGGCTACGAGCAGTACTTC.

About this clonotype: A read error is possible here, since a much larger clone lies one base away. CDR3 amino acids: CASSFRGRGSYTF. CDR3 DNA: TGTGCCAGCAGTTTCCGGGGCAGGGGAAGCTACACCTTC. The rearrangement uses TRBV6-5 and TRBJ1-2; tentatively, D is TRBD1 (6 bases). Germline CDR1 reads MNHEY; CDR2 reads SVGAGI. The CDR3 has 13 amino acids. V lost 4 bases to trimming and J lost 9 bases, with 15 bases between them.

The chain links TRBV7-2 to TRBJ1-2; D might be TRBD1 (6 bases). This CDR3 is 12 amino acids long. Germline loops: CDR1 SGHTA, CDR2 FQGNSA. The V gene lost 5 bases and the J gene lost 7 bases, with 11 bases spanning the gap. CDR3 nucleotides: TGTGCCAGCAGCCCACAGGGTTGTGGCTACACCTTC. Protein sequence: CASSPQGCGYTF.

This chain connects TRBV7-6 to TRBJ2-2; D perhaps matches TRBD1 (6 bases). Germline lookup yields CDR1 SGHVS and CDR2 FNYEAQ. The V end was cut by 0 bases, the J end by 1 base, with 12 bases between. This CDR3 is 17 amino acids long. DNA of the CDR3: TGTGCCAGCAGCTTAGCAGGCAGGGGCGTGAACACCGGGGAGCTGTTTTTT. As protein: CASSLAGRGVNTGELFF.

For this clonotype: The CDR3 carries no conserved terminal phenylalanine or tryptophan, so it likely arises from a read error. No DNA is shown, since the ends of the CDR3 on it are uncertain; the CDR3 is the one TCRdb lists. This chain uses TRBV7-2 with TRBJ1-1; TRBD1 is taken as the D call from the table, unchecked against the DNA. In germline, CDR1 is SGHTA, CDR2 FQGNSA. Both ends counted, the CDR3 spans 9 residues. CDR3 amino acids: CASSSNYRG.

As regards this clonotype: The junction differs from germline at one of its ends, possibly a read error. V is TRBV9 and J is TRBJ1-3; D remains unclear. The CDR3 extends over 13 amino acids. Germline assignment: CDR1 SGDLS and CDR2 YYNGEE. CDR3 DNA sequence: TGTGCCAGCAGCTTGTCTTCTGGAGACACCATACATTTT. Translated: CASSLSSGDTIHF.

V gene TRBV5-1 combines with J gene TRBJ1-2, with D tentatively TRBD1 (5 bases). V was pared by 0 bases and J by 2 bases, with 14 bases between. CDR1 is SGHRS, CDR2 YFSETQ, per germline. The CDR3 runs 16 residues. The CDR3: CASSLDTGQRNYGYTF. The CDR3 nucleotides read TGCGCCAGCAGCTTGGACACGGGGCAGAGGAACTATGGCTACACCTTC. The whole variable domain, remainder taken from reference TRBV5-1 and TRBJ1-2, is KAGVTQTPRYLIKTRGQQVTLSCSPISGHRSVSWYQQTPGQGLQFLFEYFSETQRNKGNFPGRFSGRQFSNSRSEMNVSTLELGDSALYLCASSLDTGQRNYGYTFGSGTRLTVV.

V and J are TRBV24-1 and TRBJ2-3; 8 positions agree with TRBD2. The length of the CDR3 is 16 residues. Germline-derived CDR1 and CDR2 are KGHDR and SFDVKD. Trimming at V came to 1 base and at J to 4 bases, leaving 6 bases not matched to a gene. CDR3 nucleotides: TGTGCCACCAGTGATTTTATCGCGGGGGGAGCAGATACGCAGTATTTT. Residues: CATSDFIAGGADTQYF.

This chain uses TRBV5-4 with TRBJ1-1, with 7 bases identical to TRBD1. With 0 bases clipped from V and 11 bases from J, the junction kept 16 bases outside the gene matches. Looked up from germline, CDR1 is SGHNT and CDR2 is YYREEE (reference sequence). The CDR3 contains 16 residues. CDR3 DNA: TGTGCCAGCAGCTTGGGGACAGGCACAACACCGGAATCCGCTTTCTTT. It is translated as CASSLGTGTTPESAFF.

This clonotype came up once. The rearrangement links TRBV10-2 to TRBJ2-7; D not certain. Trimming shortened V by 7 bases and J by 0 bases, and 16 bases separated the two germline ends. The germline V gene has CDR1 WSHSY and CDR2 SAAADI. CDR3 size: 15 residues. The CDR3 DNA reads TGCGCCAGCATTGTCGAAGTTGGGAACTCCTACGAGCAGTACTTC. Its translation: CASIVEVGNSYEQYF.

J is TRBJ2-7 and V is TRBV5-1; 10 positions match TRBD1. Germline trimming cut 0 bases from V and 6 bases from J; bases unmatched to any gene: 3. Germline values: CDR1 SGHRS, CDR2 YFSETQ. The CDR3 extends over 14 amino acids. The CDR3 region has the DNA TGCGCCAGCAGCTTGGGGGGGGACAGGGGCGAGCAGTACTTC. The encoded protein is CASSLGGDRGEQYF.

A note on this clonotype: Mismatch with germline at one junction end may stem from a read error. This chain joins TRBV15 and TRBJ2-1; D unclear. Per germline, CDR1 LNHNV and CDR2 YYDKDF (reference sequence). The CDR3 consists of 17 residues. The chain's CDR3 is CATSDLSGLRAYDEQFF. The CDR3 nucleotides read TGTGCCACCAGCGACCTGTCCGGGCTACGCGCCTACGATGAGCAGTTCTTC.

Concerning this clonotype itself: A much larger clone differs by one base, so this may be a read error. This sequence joins TRBV12-3 or TRBV12-4 and TRBJ1-4; 11 bases align to TRBD1. CDR3 size: 18 residues. The CDR3 reads CASSRDLNAGTGGEKLFF. CDR3 sequence (DNA): TGCGCCAGCAGCCGAGATCTTAATGCCGGGACAGGGGGTGAAAAACTGTTTTTT.

This clonotype was observed many times. The V and J genes are TRBV6-5 and TRBJ2-7; TRBD1 aligns across 10 bases. Per the germline V gene, CDR1 is MNHEY and CDR2 is SVGAGI. The ends lost 4 bases at V and 3 bases at J; junction bases unmatched: 18. The CDR3 has 19 amino acids. CDR3 residues: CASSFHPGQGKGSLYEQYF. The CDR3 bases are TGTGCCAGCAGTTTCCATCCGGGACAGGGGAAAGGATCCCTCTACGAGCAGTACTTC.

This CDR3 reads CASSLSGRDTQYLYF. DNA for the CDR3: TGTGCCAGCAGCTTAAGTGGAAGAGATACGCAGTATCTTTACTTC. The J gene is TRBJ2-7, the V gene TRBV7-2; D ambiguous. The CDR3 has 15 residues. Germline CDR1 reads SGHTA; CDR2 reads FQGNSA. Deletions cut 2 bases from V and 13 bases from J, with 24 bases between.

This clonotype was recorded many times. This chain links TRBV20-1 with TRBJ1-1, with D possibly being TRBD1 (6 bases). The CDR3 is 13 amino acids. V was trimmed by 2 bases and J by 3 bases, leaving 10 bases between them. Germline V gene lookup returns CDR1 DFQATT and CDR2 SNEGSKA (reference sequence). The CDR3 loop is CSARNRADTEAFF. DNA of the CDR3: TGCAGTGCTAGAAACAGGGCTGACACTGAAGCTTTCTTT.

This clonotype appeared a single time. The chain joins TRBV7-8 to TRBJ1-2; D possibly corresponds to TRBD1 (5 bases). This CDR3 has 16 residues. Looked up from germline, CDR1 is SGHVS and CDR2 is FQNEAQ. The germline V and J ends were trimmed by 1 base and 8 bases, with 20 bases remaining between them. CDR3 in DNA: TGTGCCAGCAGCTTAGGAGCAGGGCGGGGGACGCAGGGCTACACCTTC. Protein product: CASSLGAGRGTQGYTF.

Points on this clonotype: No conserved phenylalanine or tryptophan is present at the end of the CDR3, so a read error is the likely explanation. The DNA is left out, because the CDR3 cannot be placed on it with certainty; the CDR3 is given as TCRdb lists it. V and J are TRBV2 and TRBJ1-1. The CDR3 numbers 16 amino acids, ends counted. Germline-derived CDR1 and CDR2 are SNHLY and FYNNEI. This CDR3 is CASMRGRGIGSEQYFG.